This T cell receptor (beta chain) appears in the sequencing data of a study of siplizumab effects on memory and regulatory T cells. The table came from immunoSEQ multiplex PCR; TCRdb's copy has only in-frame clones and leaves some out. The sample carries approximately 100,000 clones, approximately 92% recorded once. Material: CD4+ T cells sorted from blood. The receptor comes from a human donor in good health. Some clones in this sample may be carry-over from other donors' samples.

The CDR3: CASSLRTEEAFF. For the CDR3, the DNA is TGTGCCAGCAGCCTGAGGACGGAGGAAGCTTTCTTT. The chain carries TRBV7-2 and TRBJ1-1; D not certain. Germline V gene sequence: CDR1 SGHTA, CDR2 FQGNSA. The CDR3 is 12 amino acids. V lost 5 bases, J lost 8 bases, and 12 bases lay in between.